Described below is a single TCR beta chain sequence and its context. MiXCR, run by TCRdb on the RT-PCR reads, gives a single entry per CDR3 protein. The repertoire has about 960,000 distinct CDR3 sequences, approximately 18% of them found once; the top ten carry roughly 6.4%. The data were obtained in a study of patients and donors after allogeneic stem cell transplantation. Losses at the gene ends were 0 bases for V and 6 bases for J; bases not matched to a gene: 7. This CDR3 contains 16 residues. Germline V gene data show CDR1 as SGDLS and CDR2 as YYNGEE. Material for sequencing was blood, either unsorted or a sorted T cell fraction (not recorded which). This chain connects TRBV9 to TRBJ1-5; 9 nucleotides agree with TRBD1. The receptor's source is a human donor who was either an allogeneic HSCT recipient or a stem cell or donor lymphocyte infusion donor (not recorded which). It is not recorded whose cells these are; they may come from a transplant donor. CDR3 sequence (DNA): TGTGCCAGCAGCGTAGGAACCGGGACAGGGCCTCAGCCCCAGCATTTT. It is translated as CASSVGTGTGPQPQHF.